The 15 T cell receptor beta chains given below trace back to one sample, sequenced in a study of identical twins. TCRdb independently ran MiXCR on the 5' RACE reads; one entry per CDR3 protein. The sample includes about 730,000 distinct CDR3 sequences, about 20% of them seen just once. The same data also contributed to another study, on T cells expressing NK-cell markers.

Sequencing was done on a sample of PBMCs. These receptors were taken from a woman under 30 in good health.

There are many counts of this clonotype. The V call is TRBV29-1, the J call TRBJ2-7; 7 positions agree with TRBD2. The CDR3 has 12 residues. Per the germline V gene, CDR1 is SQVTM and CDR2 is ANQGSEA. Trimming took 6 bases from V and 6 from J; bases not matched to a gene: 8. The CDR3 coding sequence is TGCAGCGTGCTCCGGGGGAGGGTCGAGCAGTACTTC. Translating it yields CSVLRGRVEQYF.

J is TRBJ1-5 and V is TRBV12-3 or TRBV12-4, with D unresolved. The V gene lost 5 bases and the J gene lost 7 bases, with 12 bases spanning the gap. The CDR3 is made up of 13 amino acids. CDR3 DNA: TGTGCCAGCAGTCCAGAGTTTAGACAGCCCCAGCATTTT. Its translation is CASSPEFRQPQHF.

This clonotype has more than one count but fewer than ten. The chain combines TRBV10-1 with TRBJ2-1; no firm D call. CDR1 and CDR2 from the germline V gene are WNHNN and SYGVQD (reference sequence). V gave up 0 bases and J gave up 5 bases, with 20 bases separating them. The CDR3 extends over 18 amino acids. The CDR3 spells CASSESGIRDLKDNEQFF. The CDR3 DNA reads as TGCGCCAGCAGTGAGTCGGGGATTCGAGACCTGAAAGACAATGAGCAGTTCTTC.

This clonotype appeared a few times. CDR3 sequence reads: CATSRDRGQDTQYF. The CDR3 DNA follows: TGTGCCACCAGCAGAGACCGGGGGCAAGATACGCAGTATTTT. The V call is TRBV15, the J call TRBJ2-3; D assignment may be TRBD1 or TRBD2 (6 bases each). Germline CDR1 is LNHNV and CDR2 is YYDKDF (reference sequence). Trimming took off 0 bases at V and 5 bases at J, with 9 bases between the two ends. CDR3 length: 14 amino acids.

This clonotype came up a few times. This sequence joins TRBV7-2 and TRBJ2-5; D is uncertain. Trimming took off 5 bases at V and 2 bases at J, with 12 bases between the two ends. The CDR3 sequence is 14 residues long. Germline V gene lookup returns CDR1 SGHTA and CDR2 FQGNSA. CDR3 amino acids: CASSPTRIQETQYF. CDR3 nucleotides: TGTGCCAGCAGCCCGACCAGAATTCAAGAGACCCAGTACTTC.

This clonotype occurred a few times. V usage is TRBV5-6 and J usage is TRBJ2-1, with 10 positions matching TRBD1. From germline, CDR1 is SGHDT and CDR2 YYEEEE. The V gene end was trimmed by 4 bases and the J gene end by 3 bases; junction bases not matched to a gene: 7. The CDR3 length is 16 residues. This CDR3 is CASSNLRDRGYNEQFF. The CDR3 coding sequence is TGTGCCAGCAGCAACCTCCGGGACAGGGGCTACAATGAGCAGTTCTTC.

V gene TRBV12-3 or TRBV12-4 combines with J gene TRBJ1-5; 7 bases align to TRBD1. This CDR3 is built from 14 residues. The J segment lost 3 bases and the V segment lost 6 bases, leaving 5 bases of the junction unmatched. The CDR3 DNA reads TGTGCCAGCAGGGAAGACAGGGTCAATCAGCCCCAGCATTTT. Encoded protein: CASREDRVNQPQHF.

This clonotype was picked up a small number of times. CDR3 protein: CASSQGTSGTPYEQYF. The CDR3 DNA is TGCGCCAGCAGCCAAGGGACTAGCGGGACACCCTACGAGCAGTACTTC. This chain joins TRBV4-3 and TRBJ2-7; 12 bases map to TRBD2. The junction had 3 bases not matched to a gene; V was cut back by 1 base and J by 2 bases. This CDR3 contains 16 residues. In germline, CDR1 is LGHNA, CDR2 YSLEER.

The rearrangement joins TRBV20-1 to TRBJ2-5; perhaps TRBD1 as D (5 bases). CDR3 size: 14 residues. Germline-derived CDR1 and CDR2 are DFQATT and SNEGSKA (reference sequence). Trimming removed 6 bases from V and 2 bases from J, with 16 bases in between. The CDR3 here is CSAAQELRQETQYF. In DNA form, the CDR3 reads TGCAGTGCCGCACAGGAGTTACGACAAGAGACCCAGTACTTC.

The J gene is TRBJ2-5, the V gene TRBV29-1; tentative D call: TRBD1 (7 bases). The CDR3 contains 13 residues. Trimming took 5 bases from V and 1 from J, leaving 11 bases between them. Looked up from germline, CDR1 is SQVTM and CDR2 is ANQGSEA. The CDR3 DNA follows: TGCAGCGTTATCAGGGGGGCCCAAGAGACCCAGTACTTC. Its translation is CSVIRGAQETQYF.

V is TRBV5-1 and J is TRBJ1-5; TRBD1 might be the D (5 bases). Germline CDR1 is SGHRS and CDR2 is YFSETQ. V shed 4 bases and J shed 2 bases, with 13 bases lying between them. The CDR3 is 15 residues long. CDR3 coding DNA: TGCGCCAGCAGCCCCATCCCGGGGGGCAATCAGCCCCAGCATTTT. Translated: CASSPIPGGNQPQHF.

This clonotype appeared a few times. This chain uses TRBV7-9 with TRBJ2-1; D perhaps matches TRBD2 (5 bases). The germline V gene has CDR1 SEHNR and CDR2 FQNEAQ (reference sequence). The ends were cut back, 1 base at V and 0 bases at J, with 10 bases in the middle. The CDR3 has 16 amino acids. The CDR3 is CASSLGSGDSYNEQFF. The CDR3 region has the DNA TGTGCCAGCAGCTTAGGGAGCGGCGACTCCTACAATGAGCAGTTCTTC.

The J gene is TRBJ2-1, the V gene TRBV20-1; TRBD2 aligns across 10 bases. With 6 bases clipped from V and 6 bases from J, the junction kept 8 bases outside the gene matches. Per the germline V gene, CDR1 is DFQATT and CDR2 is SNEGSKA (reference sequence). The CDR3 sequence is 14 residues long. The CDR3 reads CSARSGGEGNEQFF. The CDR3 DNA reads as TGCAGTGCCCGGAGCGGGGGGGAGGGCAATGAGCAGTTCTTC.

This clonotype has just a few counts. The chain links TRBV9 to TRBJ2-7; no definite D call. This CDR3 has 14 residues. CDR1 and CDR2 from the germline V gene are SGDLS and YYNGEE. V was trimmed by 0 bases and J by 1 base, leaving 8 bases between them. The CDR3, as DNA: TGTGCCAGCAGCGTAGAGCCAGATTCCTACGAGCAGTACTTC. Its translation is CASSVEPDSYEQYF.

This chain links TRBV2 with TRBJ2-5, with TRBD2 matching 7 bases. This CDR3 region has 14 residues. The germline V gene has CDR1 SNHLY and CDR2 FYNNEI. V was clipped by 9 bases and J by 7 bases; unmatched bases: 14. The chain's CDR3 is CARGARLAAGTQYF. DNA of the CDR3: TGTGCCAGAGGGGCTAGACTAGCCGCGGGGACCCAGTACTTC.